These T cell receptor beta chains were read from a single sample in a study of cytotoxic CD8 clonotypes in ibrutinib-treated CLL. Sequenced by immunoSEQ multiplex PCR; TCRdb stores in-frame clones only, minus some. The data contain around 310,000 clones, just under 80% of them seen just once; the ten biggest clones take up roughly 7%. This specimen was PBMCs, taken before ibrutinib treatment. These receptors were obtained from a human donor with chronic lymphocytic leukemia. The CDR3 runs from the conserved cysteine through the conserved F or W. The order of the fields is CDR3 DNA, CDR3 protein, J gene, D gene, V gene, clone size. A D gene is named only where the DNA matches it firmly. The listing skips clone size in some rows; elsewhere it reads once, few, many or a size class.

TGTGCCACCAGCACCCCGGGACATAGCTTTGAGCAGTACTTC,CATSTPGHSFEQYF,TRBJ2-7,.,TRBV15,once
TGCGCCAGCAGCACGGGACTAGCCAACGAGCAGTACTTC,CASSTGLANEQYF,TRBJ2-7,TRBD2,TRBV5-1,few
TGTGCCAGCAGCGTAGGTCTGGGACAGGGGGCGGAAAAACTGTTTTTT,CASSVGLGQGAEKLFF,TRBJ1-4,TRBD1,TRBV9,.
TGCAGCGTTGGGGGGGCATACGAGCAGTACTTC,CSVGGAYEQYF,TRBJ2-7,.,TRBV29-1,.
TGTGCCAGCAGCTTGTGGCACTCCTACGAGCAGTACTTC,CASSLWHSYEQYF,TRBJ2-7,.,TRBV5-5,.
TGTGCCAGCAGTTTGCTCAGCAGCTCCTACAATGAGCAGTTCTTC,CASSLLSSSYNEQFF,TRBJ2-1,.,TRBV28,few
TGTGCCACCAGCAGAGAGGGCGGGACACCGTCTGGGGCCAACGTCCTGACTTTC,CATSREGGTPSGANVLTF,TRBJ2-6,.,TRBV15,.
TGTGCCAGCAGGGACAGGTTCGTCTCCTACGAGCAGTACTTC,CASRDRFVSYEQYF,TRBJ2-7,TRBD1,TRBV2,.
TGTGCCAGCAGTCCGGACCGCCAAAGGGGAAACACCATATATTTT,CASSPDRQRGNTIYF,TRBJ1-3,.,TRBV7-2,once
TGTGCCAGCAGCACAGCGTTCTTGGATAACTATGGCTACACCTTC,CASSTAFLDNYGYTF,TRBJ1-2,.,TRBV11-2,.
TGTGCCAGCAGTCCTGGACAGGGAGAGACTGAAGCTTTCTTT,CASSPGQGETEAFF,TRBJ1-1,TRBD1,TRBV28,.
TGTGCCAGCCAGTCTCGACAGGGGACTGGAAACACCATATATTTT,CASQSRQGTGNTIYF,TRBJ1-3,TRBD1,TRBV6-5,.
TGTGCCAGCAGTTTTAGACTAGACCAAGAGACCCAGTACTTC,CASSFRLDQETQYF,TRBJ2-5,.,TRBV27,once
TGTGCCAGCAGCCCCGACGACAGGCCGATCTACGAGCAGTACTTC,CASSPDDRPIYEQYF,TRBJ2-7,.,TRBV7-3,.
TGTGCCAGCAGTTTCGGGACAGTAAATGGCTACACCTTC,CASSFGTVNGYTF,TRBJ1-2,TRBD1,TRBV28,once
TGCAGCCCTTCCCCCGAGGGGCGCGACACTGAAGCTTTCTTT,CSPSPEGRDTEAFF,TRBJ1-1,.,TRBV29-1,.
TGTGCCAGCAGTTACACTGTGCCCGACTTGGGGGGCTACACCTTC,CASSYTVPDLGGYTF,TRBJ1-2,.,TRBV6-5,once
TGTGCCAGTACGGGCTGGACAGGGGGTACAGATACGCAGTATTTT,CASTGWTGGTDTQYF,TRBJ2-3,TRBD1,TRBV19,.
TGTGCCTGGAGCCCGACAGGAGACACTGAAGCTTTCTTT,CAWSPTGDTEAFF,TRBJ1-1,.,TRBV30,.